This T cell receptor beta chain emerged from a study of T cell responses to AZD1222 COVID-19 vaccine. Study outcomes and limitations: Sampling captured repertoires only after the peak T cell response.

Of note for this clone: The antigen is unknown.

Only in-frame clones appear in the TCRdb table, and some are missing; sequencing was by immunoSEQ multiplex PCR. The sample shows 200,000 to 250,000 clones, about 94% of them seen only once. V was trimmed by 3 bases and J by 4 bases, leaving 18 bases between them. Germline CDR1 SGHTA, CDR2 FQGTGA. This CDR3 has 16 amino acids. This sample comprised peripheral blood, obtained 28 days after the second dose of the MenACWY control vaccine. This TCR was recovered from an adult who received the MenACWY meningococcal vaccine as a control. The V and J genes are TRBV7-3 and TRBJ1-2; a possible D gene is TRBD1 (5 bases). The CDR3 loop reads CASSLQGTTQSYGYTF. The CDR3 DNA reads TGTGCCAGCAGCTTGCAGGGTACGACCCAATCCTATGGCTACACCTTC.